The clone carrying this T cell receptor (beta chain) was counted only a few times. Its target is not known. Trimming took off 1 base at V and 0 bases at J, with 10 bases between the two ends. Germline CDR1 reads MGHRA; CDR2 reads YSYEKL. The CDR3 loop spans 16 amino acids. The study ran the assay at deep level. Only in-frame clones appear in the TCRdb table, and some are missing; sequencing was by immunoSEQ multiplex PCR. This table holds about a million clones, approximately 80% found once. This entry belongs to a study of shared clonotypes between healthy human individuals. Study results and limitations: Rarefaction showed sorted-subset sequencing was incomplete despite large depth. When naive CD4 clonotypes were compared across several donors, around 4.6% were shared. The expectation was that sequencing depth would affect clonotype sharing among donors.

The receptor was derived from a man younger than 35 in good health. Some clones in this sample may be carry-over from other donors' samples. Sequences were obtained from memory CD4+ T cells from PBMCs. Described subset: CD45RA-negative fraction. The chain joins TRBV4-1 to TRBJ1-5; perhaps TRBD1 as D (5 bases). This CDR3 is CASSQGGGFSNQPQHF. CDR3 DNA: TGCGCCAGCAGCCAAGGGGGGGGATTTAGCAATCAGCCCCAGCATTTT.